Listed below are T cell receptor beta chains from one sample, sequenced in a study of T cell responses to AZD1222 COVID-19 vaccine. The protocol was immunoSEQ multiplex PCR, while the TCRdb copy is restricted to in-frame clones and leaves out a portion. The sample has around 150,000 clones; 85% to 95% are singletons. This material consisted of peripheral blood, taken on day 0 of AZD1222 vaccination. These receptors originate from an adult in good health. The CDR3 runs from the conserved cysteine through the conserved F or W. The D gene is left open where the match is weak. Some rows have no size entry. The others give once, few or many, or a class for an expanded clone.

TRBD1,TRBJ1-1,NA,TRBV27,TGTGCCAGCAGTACAGGGGACACTGAAGCTTTCTTT,CASSTGDTEAFF
NA,TRBJ2-1,NA,TRBV9,TGTGCCAGCAGCGTAGAGGGTATTAGCAGCTACAATGAGCAGTTCTTC,CASSVEGISSYNEQFF
TRBD1,TRBJ2-3,NA,TRBV5-5,TGTGCCAGCAGCCGACCGGGACAGCTCGCAGATACGCAGTATTTT,CASSRPGQLADTQYF
NA,TRBJ2-7,NA,TRBV11-2,TGTGCCAGCAGCTTAGGGGGGACGGGAAGCTCCTACGAGCAGTACTTC,CASSLGGTGSSYEQYF
NA,TRBJ1-5,NA,TRBV15,TGTGCCACCAGCAGAGCGCGCGGTAGCAATCAGCCCCAGCATTTT,CATSRARGSNQPQHF
NA,TRBJ2-3,NA,TRBV1,TGCACCAGCAGCCAAGCTGTAATAGCGGGACACACAGATACGCAGTATTTT,CTSSQAVIAGHTDTQYF
TRBD1,TRBJ2-5,NA,TRBV11-2,TGTGCCAGCAGCCACATTTGGGGGGACAGGGGGCAGGTAGAGACCCAGTACTTC,CASSHIWGDRGQVETQYF
NA,TRBJ1-1,NA,TRBV29-1,TGCAGCGTTGGGGAGGCAGCGGGGACTGAAGCTTTCTTT,CSVGEAAGTEAFF
NA,TRBJ2-7,NA,TRBV27,TGTGCCAGCAGTTCAAGGATCCTCTACGAGCAGTACTTC,CASSSRILYEQYF
NA,TRBJ1-1,NA,TRBV10-1,TGCGCCAGCAGCGGATCGATGAACACTGAAGCTTTCTTT,CASSGSMNTEAFF
NA,TRBJ2-7,NA,TRBV11-2,TGTGCCAGCAGCTTCTCCCCTACCGACAGCTACGAGCAGTACTTC,CASSFSPTDSYEQYF
NA,TRBJ1-1,NA,TRBV7-9,TGTGCCAGCAGCCAGGGGAACACTGAAGCTTTCTTT,CASSQGNTEAFF
NA,TRBJ2-7,NA,TRBV28,TGTGCCAGCAGTTACGCCCCCCCGGGTAGGGGCGAGCAGTACTTC,CASSYAPPGRGEQYF
NA,TRBJ1-4,NA,TRBV27,TGTGCCAGCAGTTTGGTTGGACGCAATGAAAAACTGTTTTTT,CASSLVGRNEKLFF
NA,TRBJ1-6,few,TRBV30,TGTGCCTGGGACCGACGAAATTCACCCCTCCACTTT,CAWDRRNSPLHF
NA,TRBJ1-3,NA,TRBV11-1,TGTGCCAGCAGCTTGAATACTGGAAACACCATATATTTT,CASSLNTGNTIYF
NA,TRBJ1-1,NA,TRBV19,TGTGCCAGTAGTATCACGGGGGGCACTGAAGCTTTCTTT,CASSITGGTEAFF
NA,TRBJ1-2,NA,TRBV11-2,TGTGCCAGCAGCCCTACCCCCGGACAGCTCTATGGCTACACCTTC,CASSPTPGQLYGYTF
NA,TRBJ2-5,NA,TRBV24-1,TGTGCCACCAGTGATTTTAGGGGAGAGACCCAGTACTTC,CATSDFRGETQYF
NA,TRBJ1-1,once,TRBV7-9,TGTGCCAGCAGCTTAAACCGGGCTATGAACACTGAAGCTTTCTTT,CASSLNRAMNTEAFF
TRBD1,TRBJ2-7,NA,TRBV4-1,TGCGCCAGCAGCCACAGGGGGCGCAGGAACTACGAGCAGTACTTC,CASSHRGRRNYEQYF
TRBD2,TRBJ2-7,NA,TRBV27,TGTGCCAGCAGTTCGAGGACTAGCGGGGAAGAAGAGCAGTACTTC,CASSSRTSGEEEQYF
NA,TRBJ1-2,NA,TRBV28,TGTGCCAGCACCACCTCGGGAGCTTATGGCTACACCTTC,CASTTSGAYGYTF
TRBD1,TRBJ1-1,NA,TRBV28,TGTGCCAGCAGTTCCTGGACAGGGGAGAGCACTGAAGCTTTCTTT,CASSSWTGESTEAFF
NA,TRBJ1-4,NA,TRBV20-1,TGCAGTGCTAGTCTGAGTGAAAAACTGTTTTTT,CSASLSEKLFF
NA,TRBJ2-7,NA,TRBV28,TGTGCCAGCAGTTTTAACCGATACGAGCAGTACTTC,CASSFNRYEQYF
NA,TRBJ1-3,NA,TRBV7-9,TGTGCCAGCCACAATTCTGGAAACACCATATATTTT,CASHNSGNTIYF
TRBD2,TRBJ2-2,NA,TRBV7-9,TGTGCCAGCATCAGAGCGACACTAGCGGGAGTCACCGGGGAGCTGTTTTTT,CASIRATLAGVTGELFF
NA,TRBJ1-1,NA,TRBV9,TGTGCCAGCAGCCTGGGGGGGTGGGACACTGAAGCTTTCTTT,CASSLGGWDTEAFF
NA,TRBJ1-1,NA,TRBV12-3/TRBV12-4,TGTGCCAGCAGTTTGAGTATGGGCACTGAAGCTTTCTTT,CASSLSMGTEAFF
TRBD1,TRBJ1-1,NA,TRBV5-1,TGCGCCAGCAGCCTACGACAGGGGAACACTGAAGCTTTCTTT,CASSLRQGNTEAFF
TRBD1,TRBJ1-5,NA,TRBV24-1,TGTGCCACCAGCCACGGACAGGCCGATCAGCCCCAGCATTTT,CATSHGQADQPQHF
NA,TRBJ2-5,NA,TRBV7-6,TGTGCCAGCAGCTTAGGGCGGGGGCAAGGGGAGACCCAGTACTTC,CASSLGRGQGETQYF
NA,TRBJ2-7,NA,TRBV5-1,TGCGCCAGCGCCCAAGGGGTCGAGCAGTACTTC,CASAQGVEQYF
TRBD2,TRBJ2-7,NA,TRBV5-1,TGCGCCAGCAGGACTAGCGGGGGAACCCACTACGAGCAGTACTTC,CASRTSGGTHYEQYF
NA,TRBJ1-1,NA,TRBV2,TGTGCCAGCAGTTGGGGGGCTGAAGCTTTCTTT,CASSWGAEAFF
TRBD2,TRBJ2-1,NA,TRBV6-1,TGTGCCAGCAGTGAGGAACCTAGCGGGAGCTCCGAGCAGTTCTTC,CASSEEPSGSSEQFF
TRBD2,TRBJ2-3,NA,TRBV9,TGTGCCAGCAGCGCGTTGGGAGTAGCGGGAACAGATACGCAGTATTTT,CASSALGVAGTDTQYF
NA,TRBJ2-2,once,TRBV27,TGTGCCAGCAGTTTAGCGGCGGGGACCGGGGAGCTGTTTTTT,CASSLAAGTGELFF
TRBD1,TRBJ1-6,NA,TRBV5-1,TGCGCCAGCAGCTTAAGACAGGGGGAGGGATCACCCCTCCACTTT,CASSLRQGEGSPLHF
TRBD1,TRBJ2-1,once,TRBV4-1,TGCGCCAGCAGCCAAGGAACAGGGGGCGCTTTAAATGAGCAGTTCTTC,CASSQGTGGALNEQFF
NA,TRBJ1-3,NA,TRBV3-1/TRBV3-2,TGTGCCAGCAGCCAACGGGGGCCATCTGGAAACACCATATATTTT,CASSQRGPSGNTIYF
NA,TRBJ1-2,NA,TRBV28,TGTGCCAGCAGTTTCAGCAGGGCGGGAGGCTACACCTTC,CASSFSRAGGYTF
NA,TRBJ1-1,NA,TRBV28,TGTGCCAGCAGTGGTGGAGGAGCGGGTCGAACTGAAGCTTTCTTT,CASSGGGAGRTEAFF
TRBD2,TRBJ2-1,once,TRBV28,TGTGCCAGCGAAACTAGCGGGAGCAGATCCTACAATGAGCAGTTCTTC,CASETSGSRSYNEQFF